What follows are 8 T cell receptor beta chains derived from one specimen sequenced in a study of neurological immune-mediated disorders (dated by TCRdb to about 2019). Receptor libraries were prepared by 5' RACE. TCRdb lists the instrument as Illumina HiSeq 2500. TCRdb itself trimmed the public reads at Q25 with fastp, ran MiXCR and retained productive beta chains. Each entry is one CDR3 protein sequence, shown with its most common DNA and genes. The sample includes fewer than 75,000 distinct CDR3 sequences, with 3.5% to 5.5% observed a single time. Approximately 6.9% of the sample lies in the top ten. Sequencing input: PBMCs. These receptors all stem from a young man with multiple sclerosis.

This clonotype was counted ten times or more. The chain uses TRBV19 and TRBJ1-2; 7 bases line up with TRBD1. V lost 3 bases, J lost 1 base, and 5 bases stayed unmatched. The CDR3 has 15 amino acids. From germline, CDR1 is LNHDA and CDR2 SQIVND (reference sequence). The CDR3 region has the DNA TGTGCCAGTAGTATGAGGGGACAGCATAACTATGGCTACACCTTC. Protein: CASSMRGQHNYGYTF. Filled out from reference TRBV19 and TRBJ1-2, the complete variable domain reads DGGITQSPKYLFRKEGQNVTLSCEQNLNHDAMYWYRQDPGQGLRLIYYSQIVNDFQKGDIAEGYSVSREKKESFPLTVTSAQKNPTAFYLCASSMRGQHNYGYTFGSGTRLTVV.

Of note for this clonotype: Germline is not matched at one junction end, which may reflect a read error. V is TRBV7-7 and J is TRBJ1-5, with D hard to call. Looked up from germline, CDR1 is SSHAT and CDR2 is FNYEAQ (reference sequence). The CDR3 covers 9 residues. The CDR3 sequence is CASCEPQNF. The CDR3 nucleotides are TGTGCCAGCTGCGAGCCCCAGAATTTT.

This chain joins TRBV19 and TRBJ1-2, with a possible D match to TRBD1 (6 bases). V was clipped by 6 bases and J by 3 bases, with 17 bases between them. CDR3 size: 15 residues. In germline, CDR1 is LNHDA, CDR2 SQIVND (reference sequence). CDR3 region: CASSPTSHRDYGYTF. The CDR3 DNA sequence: TGTGCCAGTAGCCCGACGTCGCACAGGGACTATGGCTACACCTTC. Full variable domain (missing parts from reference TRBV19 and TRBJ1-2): DGGITQSPKYLFRKEGQNVTLSCEQNLNHDAMYWYRQDPGQGLRLIYYSQIVNDFQKGDIAEGYSVSREKKESFPLTVTSAQKNPTAFYLCASSPTSHRDYGYTFGSGTRLTVV.

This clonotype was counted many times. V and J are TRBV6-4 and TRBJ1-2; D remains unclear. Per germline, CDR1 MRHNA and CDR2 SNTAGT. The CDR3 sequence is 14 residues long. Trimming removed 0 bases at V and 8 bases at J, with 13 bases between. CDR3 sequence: CASSDSPGLRGYTF. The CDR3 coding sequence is TGTGCCAGCAGTGACTCGCCCGGCTTGAGGGGCTACACCTTC.

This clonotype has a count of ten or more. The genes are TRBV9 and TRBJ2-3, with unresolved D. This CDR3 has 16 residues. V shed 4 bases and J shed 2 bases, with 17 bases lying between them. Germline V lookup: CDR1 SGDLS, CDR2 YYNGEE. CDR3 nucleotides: TGTGCCAGCAGCTTCCGGGCTACATCACCCACAGATACGCAGTATTTT. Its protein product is CASSFRATSPTDTQYF.

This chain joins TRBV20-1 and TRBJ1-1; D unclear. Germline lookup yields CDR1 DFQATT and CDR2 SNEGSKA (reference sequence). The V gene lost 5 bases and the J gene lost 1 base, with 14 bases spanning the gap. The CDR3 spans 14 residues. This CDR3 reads CSALTGKGNTEAFF. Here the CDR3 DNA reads TGCAGTGCTCTGACCGGAAAGGGGAACACTGAAGCTTTCTTT.

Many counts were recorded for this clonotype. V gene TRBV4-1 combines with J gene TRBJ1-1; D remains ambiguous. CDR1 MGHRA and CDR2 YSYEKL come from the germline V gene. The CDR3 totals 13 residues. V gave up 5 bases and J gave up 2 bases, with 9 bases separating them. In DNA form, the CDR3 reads TGCGCCAGCAGCTCCCGAATCAACACTGAAGCTTTCTTT. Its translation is CASSSRINTEAFF.

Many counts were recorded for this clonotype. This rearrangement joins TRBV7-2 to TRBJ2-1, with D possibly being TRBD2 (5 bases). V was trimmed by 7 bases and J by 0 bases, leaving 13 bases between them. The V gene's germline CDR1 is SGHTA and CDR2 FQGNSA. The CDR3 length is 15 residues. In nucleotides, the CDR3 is TGTGCCAGCATATCAGCGGTGAGCTCCTACAATGAGCAGTTCTTC. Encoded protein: CASISAVSSYNEQFF. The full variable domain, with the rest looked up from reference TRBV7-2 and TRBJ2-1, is GAGVSQSPSNKVTEKGKDVELRCDPISGHTALYWYRQSLGQGLEFLIYFQGNSAPDKSGLPSDRFSAERTGGSVSTLTIQRTQQEDSAVYLCASISAVSSYNEQFFGPGTRLTVL.